The 5 T cell receptor beta chains listed next were all sequenced from one sample in a study of shared clonotypes between healthy human individuals. Measured with immunoSEQ multiplex PCR; TCRdb has only the in-frame clones, and not every one. The table lists 2 million to 2.5 million clones, just over 90% of them singletons. Specimen: naive CD4+ T cells from PBMCs. Subset reported: CD45RA+ positively selected. The source of these receptors is a man aged 18 to 30 in good health. Some clones in this sample may be carry-over from other donors' samples.

V and J are TRBV19 and TRBJ1-2; 7 bases fit TRBD1. The length of the CDR3 is 15 residues. Germline-derived CDR1 and CDR2 are LNHDA and SQIVND (reference sequence). J gave up 5 bases and V 7 bases, and 13 bases lay outside the gene matches. CDR3 sequence: CASNPNFRGGYGYTF. The CDR3, as DNA: TGTGCCAGTAACCCGAATTTCAGGGGGGGATATGGCTACACCTTC.

There are a few counts of this clone. The chain joins TRBV9 to TRBJ1-1; TRBD1 might be the D (5 bases). V dropped 3 bases and J dropped 4 bases, with 16 bases sitting between them. CDR3 length: 15 amino acids. CDR1 is SGDLS and CDR2 is YYNGEE in the germline V gene. The CDR3 bases are TGTGCCAGCAGCGGGTATGGGGGATCGGGCACTGAAGCTTTCTTT. This encodes CASSGYGGSGTEAFF. The full variable domain, completed using reference TRBV9 and TRBJ1-1, is DSGVTQTPKHLITATGQRVTLRCSPRSGDLSVYWYQQSLDQGLQFLIQYYNGEERAKGNILERFSAQQFPDLHSELNLSSLELGDSALYFCASSGYGGSGTEAFFGQGTRLTVV.

V is TRBV7-8 and J is TRBJ2-5; the D is unclear. Per the germline V gene, CDR1 is SGHVS and CDR2 is FQNEAQ. The CDR3 is 13 residues long. Between the trimmed V and J ends, which lost 3 bases and 5 bases, there was a span of 10 bases. CDR3 in DNA: TGTGCCAGCAGCTTCGGTCTGAAGGAGACCCAGTACTTC. This codes for CASSFGLKETQYF.

The chain uses TRBV7-9 and TRBJ1-1; no clear D. Germline CDR1 is SEHNR and CDR2 is FQNEAQ (reference sequence). Between the trimmed V and J ends, which lost 1 base and 3 bases, there was a span of 6 bases. The CDR3 is 13 amino acids. CDR3: CASSLETYTEAFF. Here the CDR3 DNA reads TGTGCCAGCAGCTTAGAGACATACACTGAAGCTTTCTTT.

The CDR3 DNA sequence: TGTGCCAGCAGCTTAGTCGGTGGGGGGCTGAGCGAGACCCAGTACTTC. Protein sequence: CASSLVGGGLSETQYF. This sequence joins TRBV7-7 and TRBJ2-5; D tentatively reads TRBD1 or TRBD2 (6 bases each). The ends were cut back, 1 base at V and 5 bases at J, with 17 bases in the middle. This CDR3 contains 16 residues. CDR1 and CDR2 (germline): SSHAT, FNYEAQ (reference sequence).